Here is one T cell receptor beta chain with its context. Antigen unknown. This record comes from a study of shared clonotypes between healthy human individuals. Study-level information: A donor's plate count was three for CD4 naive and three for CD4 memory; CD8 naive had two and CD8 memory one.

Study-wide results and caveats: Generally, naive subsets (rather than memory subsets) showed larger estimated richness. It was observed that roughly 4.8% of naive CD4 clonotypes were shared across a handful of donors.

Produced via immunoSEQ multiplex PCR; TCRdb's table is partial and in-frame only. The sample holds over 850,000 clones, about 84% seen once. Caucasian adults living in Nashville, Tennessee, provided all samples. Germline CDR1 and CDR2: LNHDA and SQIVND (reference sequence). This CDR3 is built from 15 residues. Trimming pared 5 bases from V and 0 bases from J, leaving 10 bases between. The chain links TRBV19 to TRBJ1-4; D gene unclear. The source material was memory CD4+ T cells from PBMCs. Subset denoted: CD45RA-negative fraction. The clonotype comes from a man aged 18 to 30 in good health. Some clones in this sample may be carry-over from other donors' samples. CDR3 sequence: CASSPGFTTNEKLFF. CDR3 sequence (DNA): TGTGCCAGTAGTCCGGGATTTACAACTAATGAAAAACTGTTTTTT.